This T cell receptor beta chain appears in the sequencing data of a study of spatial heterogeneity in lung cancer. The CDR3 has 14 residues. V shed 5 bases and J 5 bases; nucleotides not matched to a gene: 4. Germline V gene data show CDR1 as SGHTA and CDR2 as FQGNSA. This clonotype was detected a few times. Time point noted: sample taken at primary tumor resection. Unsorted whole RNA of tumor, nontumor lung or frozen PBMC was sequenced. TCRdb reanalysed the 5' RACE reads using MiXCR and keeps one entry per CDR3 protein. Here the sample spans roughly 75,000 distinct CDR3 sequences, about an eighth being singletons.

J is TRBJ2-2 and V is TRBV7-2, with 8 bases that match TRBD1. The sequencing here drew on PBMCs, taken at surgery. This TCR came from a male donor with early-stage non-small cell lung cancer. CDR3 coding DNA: TGTGCCAGCAGCCCCCGGACAGGGACCGGGGAGCTGTTTTTT. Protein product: CASSPRTGTGELFF. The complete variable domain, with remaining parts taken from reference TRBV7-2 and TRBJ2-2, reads GAGVSQSPSNKVTEKGKDVELRCDPISGHTALYWYRQSLGQGLEFLIYFQGNSAPDKSGLPSDRFSAERTGGSVSTLTIQRTQQEDSAVYLCASSPRTGTGELFFGEGSRLTVL.